This T cell receptor (beta chain) was recorded in a study of memory CD4+ T cells and cytomegalovirus serostatus. The study, taken as a whole, reports: Of 164 reported CMV TCRbeta sequences, under 70 were found in memory CD4+ repertoires.

This clone was seen a handful of times. Its antigen is still unknown. The sort gate was single viable CD3+CD4+CD8-CD45RO+ cells for memory CD4+ T cells. Study processing details: After removing out-of-frame reads, 2 million to 2.5 million distinct TCRbeta sequences remained. The data were produced by immunoSEQ multiplex PCR, yet TCRdb's version contains in-frame clones alone and is incomplete. D and trimming were read from the DNA, whereas the V and J calls and clone size are those reported in that table. This sample carries 75,000 to 95,000 clones, 75% to 90% of them seen once, and the ten largest clones take around 0.84%. The CDR3 totals 13 residues. Per the germline V gene, CDR1 is GTSNPN and CDR2 is SVGIG (reference sequence). The V and J ends lost 3 bases and 5 bases respectively, with 13 bases between them.

The sequenced material came from memory CD4+ T cells from blood. This sequence was found in an adult in good health and CMV-seronegative. This chain connects TRBV30 to TRBJ1-1, with no clear D. The CDR3 loop is CAWRGKGRTEAFF. CDR3 nucleotides: TGTGCCTGGAGAGGCAAAGGGAGAACTGAAGCTTTCTTT.